The 30 T cell receptor beta chains below were found in one sample sequenced in a study of CD8 T cells in ankylosing spondylitis. Study-level points and caveats: Ankylosing spondylitis blood appeared to be characterized by a TCR beta motif of under 10 highly homologous variants.

Their antigens remain unidentified. In TCRdb, the 5' RACE reads were re-called with MiXCR into one record per CDR3 protein. The sample records more than 250,000 distinct CDR3 sequences, approximately 8% being singletons. Sequencing was carried out using blood, either unsorted or a sorted T cell fraction (not recorded which). These TCRs come from a male donor with ankylosing spondylitis.

The sample holds many counts of this clonotype. J is TRBJ2-3 and V is TRBV7-9; D call uncertain. The CDR3 consists of 14 residues. From germline, CDR1 is SEHNR and CDR2 FQNEAQ (reference sequence). Deletions cut 2 bases from V and 4 bases from J, with 10 bases between. CDR3 protein: CASSLSILPDTQYF. CDR3 nucleotide sequence: TGTGCCAGCAGCTTATCGATCCTTCCAGATACGCAGTATTTT. Supplemented by reference TRBV7-9 and TRBJ2-3, the full variable domain reads DTGVSQNPRHKITKRGQNVTFRCDPISEHNRLYWYRQTLGQGPEFLTYFQNEAQLEKSRLLSDRFSAERPKGSFSTLEIQRTEQGDSAMYLCASSLSILPDTQYFGPGTRLTVL.

In this sample, this clonotype turned up many times. The chain links TRBV29-1 to TRBJ1-1, with 7 bases aligning to TRBD1. V shed 5 bases and J 11 bases; nucleotides not matched to a gene: 11. This CDR3 is built from 12 residues. Germline V gene lookup returns CDR1 SQVTM and CDR2 ANQGSEA. CDR3 amino acids: CSVRRRDSHAFF. CDR3 bases: TGCAGCGTTCGTCGCAGGGACAGTCACGCTTTCTTT.

This clonotype has only a few counts. The chain uses TRBV27 and TRBJ1-2; no clear D. V was clipped by 2 bases and J by 2 bases, with 6 bases between them. This CDR3 has 13 residues. Germline CDR1 reads MNHEY; CDR2 reads SMNVEV (reference sequence). This CDR3 reads CASSLRENYGYTF. CDR3 sequence (DNA): TGTGCCAGCAGTTTACGGGAAAACTATGGCTACACCTTC.

This clonotype occurred a few times. The CDR3 here is CASSLERNPNTEAFF. DNA for the CDR3: TGCGCCAGCAGCTTGGAAAGGAACCCGAACACTGAAGCTTTCTTT. The chain recombines TRBV5-1 with TRBJ1-1; D is unclear. Germline loops: CDR1 SGHRS, CDR2 YFSETQ. The CDR3 has 15 residues. Trimming shortened V by 0 bases and J by 1 base, and 10 bases separated the two germline ends.

The chain joins TRBV29-1 to TRBJ2-5; 11 bases map to TRBD2. The CDR3 contains 15 residues. V was clipped by 4 bases and J by 1 base; unmatched bases: 5. Germline CDR1 SQVTM, CDR2 ANQGSEA. The CDR3 sequence: CSVGTSGPIQETQYF. The CDR3 DNA follows: TGCAGCGTTGGGACTAGCGGGCCCATCCAAGAGACCCAGTACTTC.

The rearrangement joins TRBV7-9 to TRBJ1-6, with 7 bases fitting TRBD1. The V segment lost 5 bases and the J segment 4 bases; nucleotides outside the gene matches: 5. Per the germline V gene, CDR1 is SEHNR and CDR2 is FQNEAQ (reference sequence). This CDR3 is 15 amino acids long. CDR3 sequence reads: CASSLPGQYNSPLHF. In DNA, the CDR3 is TGTGCCAGCAGCCTGCCGGGACAGTATAATTCACCCCTCCACTTT.

This clonotype showed up many times. The V call is TRBV28, the J call TRBJ2-2; weak D call: TRBD1 (7 bases). V lost 7 bases to trimming and J lost 6 bases, with 18 bases between them. Per germline, CDR1 MDHEN and CDR2 SYDVKM. This CDR3 region has 15 residues. CDR3 region: CASIRGGGFPGELFF. CDR3 in DNA: TGTGCCAGCATCCGTGGAGGGGGCTTCCCCGGGGAGCTGTTTTTT.

The rearrangement uses TRBV29-1 and TRBJ2-3; either TRBD1 or TRBD2 may supply D (5 bases each). The CDR3 is made up of 14 amino acids. V shed 7 bases and J shed 0 bases, with 14 bases lying between them. Germline-derived CDR1 and CDR2 are SQVTM and ANQGSEA. The CDR3 loop reads CSAPGSSSTDTQYF. The CDR3 DNA reads as TGCAGCGCCCCAGGGAGCAGTAGCACAGATACGCAGTATTTT.

The genes are TRBV18 and TRBJ1-1; unclear D gene. The V end lost 4 bases, the J end lost 7 bases, and 13 bases lay between the germline ends. Germline loops: CDR1 KGHSH, CDR2 LQKENI. CDR3 length: 13 residues. CDR3 nucleotide sequence: TGTGCCAGCTCACGCACGCAAGACGGTGAAGCTTTCTTT. This codes for CASSRTQDGEAFF. Filled out from reference TRBV18 and TRBJ1-1, the complete variable domain reads NAGVMQNPRHLVRRRGQEARLRCSPMKGHSHVYWYRQLPEEGLKFMVYLQKENIIDESGMPKERFSAEFPKEGPSILRIQQVVRGDSAAYFCASSRTQDGEAFFGQGTRLTVV.

The chain's CDR3 is CASSRGQSFNQPQHF. CDR3 in DNA: TGCGCCAGCAGCCGGGGACAGTCTTTCAATCAGCCCCAGCATTTT. The rearrangement links TRBV4-1 to TRBJ1-5; TRBD1 agrees at 7 bases. Germline V gene lookup returns CDR1 MGHRA and CDR2 YSYEKL. Trimming removed 4 bases from V and 3 bases from J; junction bases left unmatched: 6. This CDR3 is 15 amino acids long.

This clonotype was counted many times. In DNA, the CDR3 is TGCAGTGCTAGTAGGAGGGGACTAGCGGGGTACAATGAGCAGTTCTTC. Translated: CSASRRGLAGYNEQFF. The chain is built from TRBV20-1 and TRBJ2-1; 13 positions match TRBD2. CDR1 DFQATT and CDR2 SNEGSKA come from the germline V gene (reference sequence). The CDR3 consists of 16 residues. V shed 3 bases, J shed 4 bases, and the junction held 6 bases outside the gene matches.

This clonotype was seen a handful of times. This chain connects TRBV25-1 to TRBJ1-2; the D is unclear. The CDR3 runs 13 residues. Trimming pared 4 bases from V and 8 bases from J, leaving 14 bases between. CDR1 and CDR2 (germline): MGHDK, SYGVNS. The CDR3 nucleotides read TGTGCCAGCAGTGGGGCCCCGGCGGGGGGCTACACCTTC. The encoded protein is CASSGAPAGGYTF.

The genes are TRBV20-1 and TRBJ2-5, with 10 bases that match TRBD1. Germline CDR1 DFQATT, CDR2 SNEGSKA (reference sequence). With V trimmed by 3 bases and J by 5 bases, 3 bases remained unmatched. The CDR3 extends over 13 amino acids. CDR3 nucleotides: TGCAGTGCTAGGGGGACAGGGGTGGAGACCCAGTACTTC. Translated: CSARGTGVETQYF.

This clonotype came up many times. The CDR3 loop reads CASSPYSGSSYNEQFF. CDR3 DNA sequence: TGCGCCAGCAGCCCTTATAGCGGGAGCTCCTACAATGAGCAGTTCTTC. This rearrangement joins TRBV5-1 to TRBJ2-1; TRBD2 matches 9 bases. CDR3 length equals 16 residues. CDR1 is SGHRS and CDR2 is YFSETQ in the germline V gene. After removal of 4 bases from V and 0 bases from J, the junction contained 5 bases not matched to a gene.

In this sample, this clonotype turned up many times. The chain has TRBV20-1 and TRBJ2-2, with D possibly being TRBD1 or TRBD2 (5 bases each). The V end was cut by 0 bases, the J end by 6 bases, with 11 bases between. Germline assignment: CDR1 DFQATT and CDR2 SNEGSKA (reference sequence). CDR3 length equals 14 residues. This chain's CDR3 is CSARDPGRAGELFF. CDR3 nucleotide sequence: TGCAGTGCTAGAGACCCAGGGCGGGCCGGGGAGCTGTTTTTT.

This clonotype was observed a few times. The chain has TRBV7-9 and TRBJ2-3, with no clear D. Germline lookup yields CDR1 SEHNR and CDR2 FQNEAQ (reference sequence). With 8 bases removed from V and 1 base from J, the gap between germline ends came to 10 bases. The CDR3 totals 13 residues. CDR3 sequence (DNA): TGTGCCAGCCAAACGCAGGGCACAGATACGCAGTATTTT. Its protein product is CASQTQGTDTQYF. Supplemented by reference TRBV7-9 and TRBJ2-3, the full variable domain reads DTGVSQNPRHKITKRGQNVTFRCDPISEHNRLYWYRQTLGQGPEFLTYFQNEAQLEKSRLLSDRFSAERPKGSFSTLEIQRTEQGDSAMYLCASQTQGTDTQYFGPGTRLTVL.

This clonotype was detected many times. The V call is TRBV4-2, the J call TRBJ1-5; the D gene is possibly TRBD1 (6 bases). The CDR3 spans 15 residues. Per germline, CDR1 LGHNA and CDR2 YNFKEQ. V lost 3 bases, J lost 3 bases, and 12 bases lay in between. CDR3 in amino acids: CASSQVRQDNQPQHF. CDR3 sequence (DNA): TGTGCCAGCAGCCAGGTCCGACAGGACAATCAGCCCCAGCATTTT.

J is TRBJ2-7 and V is TRBV14; D not certain. From germline, CDR1 is SGHDN and CDR2 FVKESK. With 2 bases removed from V and 1 base from J, the gap between germline ends came to 6 bases. This CDR3 is built from 13 residues. Here the CDR3 reads CASSQYRSYEQYF. CDR3 DNA sequence: TGTGCCAGCAGCCAATACCGTTCCTACGAGCAGTACTTC.

The chain has TRBV3-1 and TRBJ2-7; TRBD2 matches 8 bases. The germline CDR1 and CDR2 sequences are LGHDT and YNNKEL (reference sequence). The CDR3 contains 13 residues. The J segment lost 5 bases and the V segment lost 1 base, leaving 1 base of the junction unmatched. This CDR3 is CASSQAGGDEQYF. CDR3 nucleotide sequence: TGTGCCAGCAGCCAAGCGGGGGGGGACGAGCAGTACTTC.

This clonotype was picked up many times. This sequence joins TRBV6-5 and TRBJ1-4; 7 bases line up with TRBD1. Losses at the gene ends were 0 bases for V and 3 bases for J; bases not matched to a gene: 1. CDR1 and CDR2 (germline): MNHEY, SVGAGI. The CDR3 length is 15 residues. CDR3: CASSYSTGSNEKLFF. The CDR3 DNA reads as TGTGCCAGCAGTTACTCGACAGGGTCTAATGAAAAACTGTTTTTT.

This clonotype showed up many times. The chain joins TRBV27 to TRBJ2-7, with D unclear. CDR3 length: 11 amino acids. The V end lost 3 bases, the J end lost 4 bases, and 4 bases lay between the germline ends. The V gene's germline CDR1 is MNHEY and CDR2 SMNVEV (reference sequence). The CDR3 coding sequence is TGTGCCAGCAGTTTCGGTTACGAGCAGTACTTC. Its translation: CASSFGYEQYF.

J is TRBJ2-1 and V is TRBV6-4; D possibly uses TRBD1 or TRBD2 (5 bases each). Trimming cost V 4 bases and J 2 bases, with 15 bases left between them. This CDR3 has 16 residues. The germline gives CDR1 MRHNA, CDR2 SNTAGT. The CDR3 loop reads CASSGEGRGAYNEQFF. DNA of the CDR3: TGTGCCAGCAGTGGAGAGGGAAGGGGAGCCTACAATGAGCAGTTCTTC.

J is TRBJ2-3 and V is TRBV5-1, with 7 bases fitting TRBD1. The J segment lost 0 bases and the V segment lost 0 bases, leaving 7 bases of the junction unmatched. The CDR3 has 17 residues. Germline CDR1 SGHRS, CDR2 YFSETQ. The CDR3 DNA sequence: TGCGCCAGCAGCTTGGGAGACAGGGCCTCTAGCACAGATACGCAGTATTTT. It yields the protein CASSLGDRASSTDTQYF.

This clonotype was seen a few times. The chain carries TRBV9 and TRBJ2-2; D is unclear. There are 15 residues in the CDR3. The V end was cut by 0 bases, the J end by 2 bases, with 8 bases between. Germline loops: CDR1 SGDLS, CDR2 YYNGEE. This CDR3 is CASSVDTPNTGELFF. CDR3 bases: TGTGCCAGCAGCGTAGACACACCCAACACCGGGGAGCTGTTTTTT.

The gene calls are TRBV12-3 or TRBV12-4 and TRBJ2-3, with TRBD2 matching over 7 bases. V was pared by 5 bases and J by 3 bases, with 5 bases of the junction left unmatched. This CDR3 spans 14 amino acids. CDR3 bases: TGTGCCAGCAGTAATAGCGGGCGGACAGATACGCAGTATTTT. This translates into CASSNSGRTDTQYF.

The genes are TRBV20-1 and TRBJ2-2; D is unresolved. V was pared by 1 base and J by 6 bases, with 6 bases between. The germline V gene has CDR1 DFQATT and CDR2 SNEGSKA (reference sequence). This CDR3 has 12 residues. Written as DNA, the CDR3 is TGCAGTGCTAGAGGGGCCGCCGGGGAGCTGTTTTTT. Translated: CSARGAAGELFF.

This clonotype came up a few times. V gene TRBV3-1 combines with J gene TRBJ2-1, with 7 nucleotides matching TRBD1. The germline V gene has CDR1 LGHDT and CDR2 YNNKEL (reference sequence). V trimming: 1 base; J trimming: 6 bases; junction bases outside the gene matches: 9. This CDR3 is 16 amino acids long. CDR3 sequence reads: CASSQGRGRRANEQFF. The CDR3, as DNA: TGTGCCAGCAGCCAAGGAAGGGGGCGCAGGGCCAATGAGCAGTTCTTC.

This chain joins TRBV20-1 and TRBJ2-7, with D maybe TRBD2 (5 bases). The CDR3 has 11 amino acids. The V end lost 5 bases, the J end lost 3 bases, and 8 bases lay between the germline ends. The germline V gene encodes CDR1 DFQATT and CDR2 SNEGSKA (reference sequence). The CDR3 loop reads CSAPGNYEQYF. In nucleotides, the CDR3 is TGCAGTGCTCCGGGGAACTACGAGCAGTACTTC.

V is TRBV7-2 and J is TRBJ2-2; D not resolved. In germline, CDR1 is SGHTA, CDR2 FQGNSA. This CDR3 comprises 15 residues. Trimming stripped 4 bases from V and 1 base from J, with 10 bases between. The CDR3 spells CASSSRARNTGELFF. Written as DNA, the CDR3 is TGTGCCAGCAGCTCGCGAGCGAGGAACACCGGGGAGCTGTTTTTT.

This clonotype was counted between two and nine times. This sequence joins TRBV18 and TRBJ2-3; D gene uncertain. Trimming cost V 8 bases and J 1 base, with 13 bases left between them. Per germline, CDR1 KGHSH and CDR2 LQKENI. This CDR3 comprises 14 residues. This CDR3 reads CASLPTLGTDTQYF. The CDR3 nucleotides are TGTGCCAGCCTCCCGACCCTCGGCACAGATACGCAGTATTTT.